This TCR beta chain originates from a study of OX40 agonist ivuxolimab in advanced cancers. Study information: Ivuxolimab is a fully human IgG2 antibody that activates OX40 (CD134). Dose-escalation patients suffered from hepatocellular carcinoma, melanoma, renal cell or head and neck cancer.

Prior autoimmune disease or systemic immunosuppression barred patients. With V trimmed by 8 bases and J by 5 bases, 11 bases remained unmatched. Germline CDR1 is SNHLY and CDR2 is FYNNEI. The CDR3 has 14 residues. This clone appeared a single time. Its antigen is currently unknown. The assay was immunoSEQ multiplex PCR, and TCRdb's table has in-frame clones only and misses some. The data hold tens of thousands of clones, with approximately 90% observed a single time. General study points: People who partly responded at 0.1-3.0 mg/kg had some of the least clonal expansion seen.

The sample was CD4+ or CD8+ T cells sorted from blood, taken in a trial of the OX40 agonist ivuxolimab. The receptor was isolated from an adult with an advanced solid tumor such as melanoma, head and neck, liver or kidney cancer. The V gene is TRBV2, the J gene TRBJ2-7; 8 positions agree with TRBD2. CDR3 nucleotide sequence: TGTGCCAGCCGCGTTTCGGGAGGGCCCGACGAGCAGTACTTC. Translation gives CASRVSGGPDEQYF.